Listed here is a single T cell receptor beta chain. Germline V gene sequence: CDR1 WSHSY, CDR2 SAAADI. V was pared by 2 bases and J by 4 bases, with 19 bases between. The CDR3 has 17 residues. Profiling relied on immunoSEQ multiplex PCR, and the TCRdb table lists in-frame clones only, not all of them. The repertoire holds tens of thousands of clones, 70% to 90% seen once, with approximately 5% in the top ten. The sample is drawn from a study of blood T cell repertoires in COVID-19. Source material: peripheral blood. The sequence was obtained from a woman aged 70-85 years with active COVID-19. The chain uses TRBV10-2 and TRBJ2-3; D unclear. CDR3 DNA sequence: TGCGCCAGCAGTGAGGTGCAGCTAGTAAATTTCGCAGATACGCAGTATTTT. Amino acid sequence: CASSEVQLVNFADTQYF.